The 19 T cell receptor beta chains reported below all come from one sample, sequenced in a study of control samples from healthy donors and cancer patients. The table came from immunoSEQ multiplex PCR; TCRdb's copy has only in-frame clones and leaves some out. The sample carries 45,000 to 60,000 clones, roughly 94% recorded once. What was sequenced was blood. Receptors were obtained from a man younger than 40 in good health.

The CDR3 reads CASSTGAGGEDEAFF. CDR3 sequence (DNA): TGTGCCAGTAGTACCGGGGCAGGTGGGGAGGATGAAGCTTTCTTT. The chain recombines TRBV19 with TRBJ1-1; weak D call: TRBD1 (5 bases). The CDR3 spans 15 residues. Between the trimmed V and J ends, which lost 4 bases and 7 bases, there was a span of 19 bases. Germline CDR1 is LNHDA and CDR2 is SQIVND (reference sequence).

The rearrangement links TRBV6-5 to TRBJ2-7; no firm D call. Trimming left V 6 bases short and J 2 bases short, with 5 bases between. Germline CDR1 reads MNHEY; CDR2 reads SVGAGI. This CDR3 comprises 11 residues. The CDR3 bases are TGTGCCAGCAGCGATGCCTACGAGCAGTACTTC. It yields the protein CASSDAYEQYF.

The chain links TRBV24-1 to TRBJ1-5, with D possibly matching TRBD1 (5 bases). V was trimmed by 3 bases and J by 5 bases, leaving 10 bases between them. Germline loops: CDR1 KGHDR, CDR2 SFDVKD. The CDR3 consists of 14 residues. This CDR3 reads CATSDTQAYQPQHF. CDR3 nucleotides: TGTGCCACCAGTGATACACAGGCCTATCAGCCCCAGCATTTT.

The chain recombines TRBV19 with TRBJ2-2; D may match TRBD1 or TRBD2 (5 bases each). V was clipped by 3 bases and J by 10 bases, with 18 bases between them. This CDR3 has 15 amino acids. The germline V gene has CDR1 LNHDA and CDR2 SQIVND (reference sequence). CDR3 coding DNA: TGTGCCAGTAGTATCGGGGCCCCTCGGTTTTCGGAGCTGTTTTTT. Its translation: CASSIGAPRFSELFF.

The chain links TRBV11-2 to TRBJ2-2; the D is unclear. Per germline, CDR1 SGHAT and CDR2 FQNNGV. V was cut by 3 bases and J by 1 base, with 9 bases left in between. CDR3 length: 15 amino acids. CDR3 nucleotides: TGTGCCAGCAGCTTCTTGGGTCTGAACACCGGGGAGCTGTTTTTT. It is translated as CASSFLGLNTGELFF. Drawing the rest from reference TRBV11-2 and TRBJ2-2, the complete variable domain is EAGVAQSPRYKIIEKRQSVAFWCNPISGHATLYWYQQILGQGPKLLIQFQNNGVVDDSQLPKDRFSAERLKGVDSTLKIQPAKLEDSAVYLCASSFLGLNTGELFFGEGSRLTVL.

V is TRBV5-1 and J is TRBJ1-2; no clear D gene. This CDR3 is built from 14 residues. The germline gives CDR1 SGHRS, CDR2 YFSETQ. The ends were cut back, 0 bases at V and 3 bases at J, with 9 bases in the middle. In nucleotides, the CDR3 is TGCGCCAGCAGCTTGGCTCCGGGCTACTATGGCTACACCTTC. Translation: CASSLAPGYYGYTF.

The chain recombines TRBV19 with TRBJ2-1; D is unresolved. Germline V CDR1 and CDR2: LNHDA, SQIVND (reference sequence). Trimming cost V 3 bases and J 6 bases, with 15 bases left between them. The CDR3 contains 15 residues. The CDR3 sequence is CASSMVPPHLNEQFF. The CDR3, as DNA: TGTGCCAGTAGTATGGTTCCGCCCCACCTCAATGAGCAGTTCTTC. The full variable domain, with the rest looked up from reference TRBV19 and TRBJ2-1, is DGGITQSPKYLFRKEGQNVTLSCEQNLNHDAMYWYRQDPGQGLRLIYYSQIVNDFQKGDIAEGYSVSREKKESFPLTVTSAQKNPTAFYLCASSMVPPHLNEQFFGPGTRLTVL.

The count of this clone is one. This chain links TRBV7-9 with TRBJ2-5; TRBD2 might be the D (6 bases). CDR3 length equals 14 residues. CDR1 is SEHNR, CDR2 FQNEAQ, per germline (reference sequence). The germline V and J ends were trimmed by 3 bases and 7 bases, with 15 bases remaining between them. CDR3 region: CASSLTAGPGTQYF. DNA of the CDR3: TGTGCCAGCAGCTTGACGGCGGGGCCAGGGACCCAGTACTTC.

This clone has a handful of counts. In DNA form, the CDR3 reads TGTGCCAGCAGCCAGCTTCTAGCGGGGGGCACAGATACGCAGTATTTT. Translation gives CASSQLLAGGTDTQYF. The chain has TRBV3-1 (or the pseudogene TRBV3-2) and TRBJ2-3; 10 nucleotides agree with TRBD2. This CDR3 has 16 residues. V gave up 3 bases and J gave up 1 base; unmatched junction bases: 4. Germline V gene lookup returns CDR1 LGHDT and CDR2 YNNKEL (reference sequence).

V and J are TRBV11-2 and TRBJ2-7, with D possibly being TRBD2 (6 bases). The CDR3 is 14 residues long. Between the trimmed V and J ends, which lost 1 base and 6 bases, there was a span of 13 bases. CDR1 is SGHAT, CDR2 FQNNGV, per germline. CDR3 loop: CASSLGGDGGEQYF. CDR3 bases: TGTGCCAGCAGCTTAGGGGGGGACGGGGGCGAGCAGTACTTC.

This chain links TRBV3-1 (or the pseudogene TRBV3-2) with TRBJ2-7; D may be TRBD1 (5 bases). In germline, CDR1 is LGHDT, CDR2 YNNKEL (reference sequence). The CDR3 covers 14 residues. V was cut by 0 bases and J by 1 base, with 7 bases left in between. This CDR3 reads CASSQDDSSYEQYF. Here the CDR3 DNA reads TGTGCCAGCAGCCAAGATGACAGTTCCTACGAGCAGTACTTC.

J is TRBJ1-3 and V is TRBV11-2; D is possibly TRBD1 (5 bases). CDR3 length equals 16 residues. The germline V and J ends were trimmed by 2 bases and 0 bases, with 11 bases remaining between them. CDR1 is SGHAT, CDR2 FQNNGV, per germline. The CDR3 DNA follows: TGTGCCAGCAGCTTAATCGGACAACACTCTGGAAACACCATATATTTT. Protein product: CASSLIGQHSGNTIYF.

Written as DNA, the CDR3 is TGTGCCAGCAGCTTAGGAGTCAGGGATAATGAAAAACTGTTTTTT. It specifies CASSLGVRDNEKLFF. The chain uses TRBV7-2 and TRBJ1-4, with D perhaps TRBD1 (5 bases). V was cut by 1 base and J by 4 bases, with 10 bases left in between. CDR3 length: 15 amino acids. Germline V gene data show CDR1 as SGHTA and CDR2 as FQGNSA.

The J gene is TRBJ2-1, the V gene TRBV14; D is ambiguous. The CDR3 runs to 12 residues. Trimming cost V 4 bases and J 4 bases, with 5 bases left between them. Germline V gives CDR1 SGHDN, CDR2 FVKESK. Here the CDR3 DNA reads TGTGCCAGCAGCCGAATGTACAATGAGCAGTTCTTC. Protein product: CASSRMYNEQFF.

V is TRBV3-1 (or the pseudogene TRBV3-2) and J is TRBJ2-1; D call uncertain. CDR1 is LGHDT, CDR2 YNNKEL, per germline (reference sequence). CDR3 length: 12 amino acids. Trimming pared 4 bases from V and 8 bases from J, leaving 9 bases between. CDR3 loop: CASSLLPHEQFF. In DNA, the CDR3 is TGTGCCAGCAGCCTACTGCCTCATGAGCAGTTCTTC.

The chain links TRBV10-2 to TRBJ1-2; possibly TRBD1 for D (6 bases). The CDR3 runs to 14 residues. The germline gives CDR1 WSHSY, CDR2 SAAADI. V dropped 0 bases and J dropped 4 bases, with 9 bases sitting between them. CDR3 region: CASSESRGGYGYTF. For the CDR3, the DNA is TGCGCCAGCAGTGAGTCCAGGGGAGGCTATGGCTACACCTTC.

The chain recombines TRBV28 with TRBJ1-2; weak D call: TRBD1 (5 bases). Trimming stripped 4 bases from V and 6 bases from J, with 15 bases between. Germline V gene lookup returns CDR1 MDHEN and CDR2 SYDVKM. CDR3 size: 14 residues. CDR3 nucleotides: TGTGCCAGCAGTTACTCCAGGGTCGTAGATGGCTACACCTTC. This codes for CASSYSRVVDGYTF.

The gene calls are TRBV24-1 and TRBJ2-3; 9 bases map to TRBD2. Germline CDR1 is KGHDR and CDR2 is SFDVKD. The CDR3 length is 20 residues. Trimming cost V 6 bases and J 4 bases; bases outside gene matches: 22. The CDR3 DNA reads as TGTGCCACCAGTTCCATCCTGCGGCGGGGGGGCCGTTGGGGTGCAGATACGCAGTATTTT. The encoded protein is CATSSILRRGGRWGADTQYF.

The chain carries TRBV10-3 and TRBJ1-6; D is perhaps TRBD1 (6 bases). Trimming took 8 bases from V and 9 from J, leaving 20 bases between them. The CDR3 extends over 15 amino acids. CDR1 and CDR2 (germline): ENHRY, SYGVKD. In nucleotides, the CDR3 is TGTGCCATCCAAAGCGGGGGGGCTGGGGGTTCACCCCTCCACTTT. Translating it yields CAIQSGGAGGSPLHF.